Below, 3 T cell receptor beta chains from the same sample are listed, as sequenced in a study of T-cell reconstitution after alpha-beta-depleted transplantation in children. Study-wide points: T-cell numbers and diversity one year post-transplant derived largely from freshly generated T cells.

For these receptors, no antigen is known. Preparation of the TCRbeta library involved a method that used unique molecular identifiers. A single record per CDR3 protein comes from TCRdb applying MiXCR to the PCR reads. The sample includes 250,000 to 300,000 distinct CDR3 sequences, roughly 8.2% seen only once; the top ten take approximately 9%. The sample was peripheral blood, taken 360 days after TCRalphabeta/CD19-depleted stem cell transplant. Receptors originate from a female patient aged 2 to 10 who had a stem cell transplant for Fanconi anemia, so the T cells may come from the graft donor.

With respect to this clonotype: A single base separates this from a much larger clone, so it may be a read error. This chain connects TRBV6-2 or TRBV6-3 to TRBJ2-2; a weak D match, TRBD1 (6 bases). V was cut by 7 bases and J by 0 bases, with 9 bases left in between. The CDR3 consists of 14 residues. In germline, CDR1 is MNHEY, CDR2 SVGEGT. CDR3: CASTRTANTGELFF. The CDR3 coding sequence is TGTGCCAGCACCAGGACAGCGAACACCGGGGAGCTGTTTTTT.

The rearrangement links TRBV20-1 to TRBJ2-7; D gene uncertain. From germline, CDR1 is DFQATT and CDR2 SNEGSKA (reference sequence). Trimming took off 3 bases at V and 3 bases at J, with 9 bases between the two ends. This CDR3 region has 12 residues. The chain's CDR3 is CSASSPIYEQYF. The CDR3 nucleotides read TGCAGTGCTAGCTCTCCGATCTACGAGCAGTACTTC.

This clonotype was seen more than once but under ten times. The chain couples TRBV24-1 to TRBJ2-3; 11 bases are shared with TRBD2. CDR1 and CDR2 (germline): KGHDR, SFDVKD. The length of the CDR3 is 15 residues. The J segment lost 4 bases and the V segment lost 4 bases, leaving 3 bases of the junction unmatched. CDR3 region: CATSDSSGGPDTQYF. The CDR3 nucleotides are TGTGCCACCAGTGACTCTAGCGGGGGGCCAGATACGCAGTATTTT.